This TCR beta chain was obtained from a study of blood T cell repertoires in COVID-19. Whole-study context: Acute and convalescent COVID-19 specimens originated in the United States, Italy and Spain.

Measured with immunoSEQ multiplex PCR; TCRdb has only the in-frame clones, and not every one. The profile shows under 200,000 clones, approximately 87% of them singletons. The CDR3 length is 13 residues. V lost 5 bases to trimming and J lost 8 bases; unmatched junction nucleotides: 3. CDR1 MNHNY and CDR2 SVGAGI come from the germline V gene (reference sequence). The chain joins TRBV6-6 to TRBJ2-1, with 10 positions matching TRBD2. This TCR came from an older woman with acute or convalescent COVID-19. Specimen: peripheral blood. The CDR3 reads CASSTLAGDEQFF. The DNA of the CDR3 is TGTGCCAGCAGTACCCTAGCGGGGGATGAGCAGTTCTTC.